Each of the 20 T cell receptor beta chains below was sequenced from the same sample in a study of OX40 agonist ivuxolimab in advanced cancers. Method: immunoSEQ multiplex PCR; TCRdb's copy keeps in-frame clones and lacks some. Of just over 95,000 clones listed, almost 90% are singletons. The sample in question was CD4+ or CD8+ T cells sorted from blood, obtained in a trial of the OX40 agonist ivuxolimab. The receptor source for this set is an adult with an advanced solid tumor such as melanoma, head and neck, liver or kidney cancer.

The chain recombines TRBV2 with TRBJ2-3; D might be TRBD1 or TRBD2, each matching 5 bases. The CDR3 covers 15 residues. Germline V gene data show CDR1 as SNHLY and CDR2 as FYNNEI. V was pared by 6 bases and J by 0 bases, with 13 bases between. DNA of the CDR3: TGTGCCAGCAGGAGGGGTTCTTCTAGCACAGATACGCAGTATTTT. It yields the protein CASRRGSSSTDTQYF.

The chain uses TRBV28 and TRBJ2-5, with a possible D match to TRBD1 (6 bases). CDR3 size: 17 residues. Trimming took 5 bases from V and 1 from J, leaving 20 bases between them. Germline values: CDR1 MDHEN, CDR2 SYDVKM. CDR3 DNA sequence: TGTGCCAGCAGTCCCTCTCCCGGACAGCTCTCCCAAGAGACCCAGTACTTC. Translation: CASSPSPGQLSQETQYF.

This clone was seen just once. The V gene is TRBV28, the J gene TRBJ1-4; D remains ambiguous. Deletions cut 1 base from V and 8 bases from J, with 11 bases between. Germline CDR1 reads MDHEN; CDR2 reads SYDVKM. The length of the CDR3 is 14 residues. CDR3 protein: CASSLYLPGEKLFF. In DNA, the CDR3 is TGTGCCAGCAGTTTATACCTCCCGGGGGAAAAACTGTTTTTT.

The chain carries TRBV5-1 and TRBJ2-3, with D unresolved. Trimming took off 5 bases at V and 2 bases at J, with 6 bases between the two ends. CDR1 SGHRS and CDR2 YFSETQ come from the germline V gene. The CDR3 loop spans 12 amino acids. The CDR3 coding sequence is TGCGCCAGCAGGCAGAACACAGATACGCAGTATTTT. This sequence encodes CASRQNTDTQYF.

The chain couples TRBV10-2 to TRBJ2-1, with D perhaps TRBD1 or TRBD2 (6 bases each). Trimming removed 4 bases from V and 0 bases from J, with 10 bases in between. Germline loops: CDR1 WSHSY, CDR2 SAAADI. This CDR3 comprises 15 residues. The CDR3 coding sequence is TGCGCCAGCAGTGGTGGGGGGCCCTCCTACAATGAGCAGTTCTTC. The encoded protein is CASSGGGPSYNEQFF.

This chain uses TRBV10-1 with TRBJ2-3; perhaps TRBD1 as D (8 bases). V lost 3 bases and J lost 7, with 23 bases in between. Looked up from germline, CDR1 is WNHNN and CDR2 is SYGVQD (reference sequence). The CDR3 has 17 residues. The CDR3 loop is CASSDGTGFGGENTQYF. The DNA for the CDR3 is TGCGCCAGCAGTGATGGGACAGGCTTTGGGGGGGAGAATACGCAGTATTTT.

The rearrangement links TRBV9 to TRBJ1-1; D gene ambiguous. The ends were cut back, 2 bases at V and 4 bases at J, with 12 bases in the middle. The CDR3 is made up of 14 amino acids. Germline CDR1 reads SGDLS; CDR2 reads YYNGEE. CDR3 DNA sequence: TGTGCCAGCAGCGTTTCCCCTAGGGCCACTGAAGCTTTCTTT. It is translated as CASSVSPRATEAFF. Full variable domain (remainder filled in from reference TRBV9 and TRBJ1-1): DSGVTQTPKHLITATGQRVTLRCSPRSGDLSVYWYQQSLDQGLQFLIQYYNGEERAKGNILERFSAQQFPDLHSELNLSSLELGDSALYFCASSVSPRATEAFFGQGTRLTVV.

V gene TRBV28 combines with J gene TRBJ2-1, with TRBD2 identical over 7 bases. The length of the CDR3 is 17 residues. Germline CDR1 is MDHEN and CDR2 is SYDVKM. J gave up 9 bases and V 5 bases, and 19 bases lay outside the gene matches. CDR3 region: CASSILRLASPMGEQFF. The CDR3 DNA is TGTGCCAGCAGTATTCTGCGACTAGCTTCCCCTATGGGTGAGCAGTTCTTC.

V gene TRBV5-1 combines with J gene TRBJ2-3; 8 nucleotides agree with TRBD2. CDR1 SGHRS and CDR2 YFSETQ come from the germline V gene. Trimming at V came to 0 bases and at J to 11 bases, leaving 14 bases not matched to a gene. CDR3 size: 16 residues. The CDR3 DNA is TGCGCCAGCAGCTTGGCCTTGGCGGGAAGTGGGACTAGGCAGTATTTT. Its translation: CASSLALAGSGTRQYF.

The chain uses TRBV19 and TRBJ2-5, with D possibly being TRBD1 (5 bases). TRBJ2-7 explains the end of the DNA better; the J call may be wrong. This CDR3 comprises 14 residues. Germline values: CDR1 LNHDA, CDR2 SQIVND (reference sequence). The CDR3 here is CASSHQGHLYEQYF. DNA of the CDR3: TGTGCCAGTAGTCACCAAGGACACCTCTACGAGCAGTACTTC.

This clone came up once. The rearrangement joins TRBV5-1 to TRBJ1-1; D gene uncertain. The germline V gene has CDR1 SGHRS and CDR2 YFSETQ. The CDR3 spans 13 residues. V lost 0 bases, J lost 3 bases, and 6 bases lay in between. CDR3 sequence: CASSLVLDTEAFF. In DNA, the CDR3 is TGCGCCAGCAGCTTGGTTCTGGACACTGAAGCTTTCTTT.

This clone was seen once. The chain combines TRBV5-1 with TRBJ2-2; 9 bases line up with TRBD2. This CDR3 is 15 amino acids long. V lost 3 bases and J lost 6; bases outside the gene matches: 6. Germline values: CDR1 SGHRS, CDR2 YFSETQ. The CDR3 protein is CASSWTGTSSGELFF. The CDR3 DNA reads TGCGCCAGCAGCTGGACCGGGACTAGCTCCGGGGAGCTGTTTTTT.

The chain has TRBV6-6 and TRBJ1-1, with TRBD1 matching over 8 bases. CDR1 and CDR2 from the germline V gene are MNHNY and SVGAGI (reference sequence). V lost 6 bases and J lost 5; bases outside the gene matches: 5. The length of the CDR3 is 13 residues. The CDR3 region is CASRDRVRTEAFF. CDR3 nucleotide sequence: TGTGCCAGCAGGGACAGGGTTCGGACTGAAGCTTTCTTT.

The rearrangement uses TRBV30 and TRBJ2-5; 11 bases line up with TRBD2. The J segment lost 5 bases and the V segment lost 7 bases, leaving 9 bases of the junction unmatched. Germline V lookup: CDR1 GTSNPN, CDR2 SVGIG (reference sequence). The CDR3 runs to 14 residues. The CDR3 region is CALSSGGLWETQYF. The CDR3 coding sequence is TGTGCCTTGTCTAGCGGGGGGCTTTGGGAGACCCAGTACTTC. Variable domain in full (rest from reference TRBV30 and TRBJ2-5): SQTIHQWPATLVQPVGSPLSLECTVEGTSNPNLYWYRQAAGRGLQLLFYSVGIGQISSEVPQNLSASRPQDRQFILSSKKLLLSDSGFYLCALSSGGLWETQYFGPGTRLLVL.

CDR3 in amino acids: CASSQWGEPTDTQYF. Written as DNA, the CDR3 is TGTGCCAGTAGTCAGTGGGGAGAACCCACAGATACGCAGTATTTT. The chain has TRBV19 and TRBJ2-3; a weak D match, TRBD2 (5 bases). In germline, CDR1 is LNHDA, CDR2 SQIVND (reference sequence). The V gene lost 5 bases and the J gene lost 2 bases, with 14 bases spanning the gap. This CDR3 region has 15 residues.

This chain joins TRBV6-1 and TRBJ1-5, with D unclear. Germline lookup yields CDR1 MNHNS and CDR2 SASEGT. This CDR3 spans 13 amino acids. Trimming left V 1 base short and J 6 bases short, with 7 bases between. The CDR3: CASSEGIAQPQHF. The CDR3 nucleotides read TGTGCCAGCAGTGAAGGGATCGCTCAGCCCCAGCATTTT.

This chain uses TRBV6-1 with TRBJ2-6; 10 positions match TRBD1. The CDR3 totals 20 residues. J lost 1 base, V lost 0 bases, and 9 bases had no gene match. Looked up from germline, CDR1 is MNHNS and CDR2 is SASEGT. The chain's CDR3 is CASSEASGQGRFSGANVLTF. DNA for the CDR3: TGTGCCAGCAGTGAAGCATCGGGACAGGGGCGCTTTTCTGGGGCCAACGTCCTGACTTTC.

The rearrangement uses TRBV5-4 and TRBJ2-1; tentatively, D is TRBD2 (6 bases). V shed 3 bases and J shed 2 bases, with 12 bases lying between them. The CDR3 runs to 15 residues. CDR1 is SGHNT and CDR2 is YYREEE in the germline V gene (reference sequence). This CDR3 reads CASSSLADAYNEQFF. Here the CDR3 DNA reads TGTGCCAGCAGCTCACTAGCTGATGCCTACAATGAGCAGTTCTTC.

V usage is TRBV5-4 and J usage is TRBJ1-6; unclear D gene. Germline loops: CDR1 SGHNT, CDR2 YYREEE (reference sequence). The CDR3 sequence is 14 residues long. V dropped 4 bases and J dropped 7 bases, with 12 bases sitting between them. CDR3 loop: CASSLMMGNSPLHF. DNA of the CDR3: TGTGCCAGCAGCCTCATGATGGGAAATTCACCCCTCCACTTT.

The chain recombines TRBV6-1 with TRBJ1-6; 7 bases are shared with TRBD1. With V trimmed by 2 bases and J by 8 bases, 3 bases remained unmatched. The V gene's germline CDR1 is MNHNS and CDR2 SASEGT. The CDR3 length is 14 residues. The CDR3 DNA follows: TGTGCCAGCAGTGAAAGGGGGCTGGATTCACCCCTCCACTTT. This translates into CASSERGLDSPLHF.